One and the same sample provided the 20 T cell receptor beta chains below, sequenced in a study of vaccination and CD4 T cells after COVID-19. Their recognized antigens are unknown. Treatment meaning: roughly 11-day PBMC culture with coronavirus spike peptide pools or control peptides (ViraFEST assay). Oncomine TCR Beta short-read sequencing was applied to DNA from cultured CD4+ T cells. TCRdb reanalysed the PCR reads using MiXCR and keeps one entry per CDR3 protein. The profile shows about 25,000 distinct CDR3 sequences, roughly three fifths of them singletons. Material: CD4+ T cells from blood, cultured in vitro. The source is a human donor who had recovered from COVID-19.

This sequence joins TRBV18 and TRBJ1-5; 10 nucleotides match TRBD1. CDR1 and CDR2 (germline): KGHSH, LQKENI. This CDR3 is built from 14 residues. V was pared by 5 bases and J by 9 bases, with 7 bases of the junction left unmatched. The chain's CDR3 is CASSGDRGPGPQHF. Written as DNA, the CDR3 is TGTGCCAGCTCAGGAGACAGGGGGCCAGGGCCCCAGCATTTT.

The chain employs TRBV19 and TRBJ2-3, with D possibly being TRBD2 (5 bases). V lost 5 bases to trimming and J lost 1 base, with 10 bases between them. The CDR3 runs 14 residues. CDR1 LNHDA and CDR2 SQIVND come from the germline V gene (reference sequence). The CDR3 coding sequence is TGTGCCAGTAGTTTTAAGCGGCGCACAGATACGCAGTATTTT. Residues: CASSFKRRTDTQYF.

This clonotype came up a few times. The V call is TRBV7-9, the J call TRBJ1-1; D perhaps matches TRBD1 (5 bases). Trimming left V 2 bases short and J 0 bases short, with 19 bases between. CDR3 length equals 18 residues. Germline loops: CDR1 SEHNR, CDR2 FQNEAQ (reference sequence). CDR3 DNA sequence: TGTGCCAGCAGCTTAAGCCCTGGGGGTGGCCTCATGAACACTGAAGCTTTCTTT. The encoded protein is CASSLSPGGGLMNTEAFF.

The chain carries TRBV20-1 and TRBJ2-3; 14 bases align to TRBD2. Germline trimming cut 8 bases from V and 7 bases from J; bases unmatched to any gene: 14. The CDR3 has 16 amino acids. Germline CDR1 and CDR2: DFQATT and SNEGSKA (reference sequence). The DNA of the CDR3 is TGCAGTTCGCTGCGGATGGGACTAGCGGGGGAACATACGCAGTATTTT. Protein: CSSLRMGLAGEHTQYF.

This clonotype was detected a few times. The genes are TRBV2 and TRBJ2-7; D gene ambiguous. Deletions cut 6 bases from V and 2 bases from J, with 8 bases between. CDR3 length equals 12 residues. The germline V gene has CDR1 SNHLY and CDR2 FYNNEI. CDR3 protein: CASRELTYEQYF. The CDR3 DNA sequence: TGTGCCAGCAGAGAACTTACCTACGAGCAGTACTTC.

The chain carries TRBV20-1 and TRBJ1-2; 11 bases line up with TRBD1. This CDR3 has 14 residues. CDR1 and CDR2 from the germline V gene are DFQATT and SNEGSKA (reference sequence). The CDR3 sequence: CSAAADRGLYGYTF. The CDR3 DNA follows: TGCAGCGCCGCCGCGGACAGGGGGCTCTATGGCTACACCTTC.

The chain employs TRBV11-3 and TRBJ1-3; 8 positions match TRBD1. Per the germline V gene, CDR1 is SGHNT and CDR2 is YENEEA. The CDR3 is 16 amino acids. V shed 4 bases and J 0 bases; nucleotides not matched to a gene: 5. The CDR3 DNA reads TGTGCCAGCAGCTCTTTTCAGGGGGCCTCTGGAAACACCATATATTTT. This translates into CASSSFQGASGNTIYF.

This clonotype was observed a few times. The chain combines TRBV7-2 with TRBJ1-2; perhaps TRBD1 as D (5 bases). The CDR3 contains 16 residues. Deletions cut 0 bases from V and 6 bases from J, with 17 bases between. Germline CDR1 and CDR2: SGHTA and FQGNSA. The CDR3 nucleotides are TGTGCCAGCAGCTTAGCGGGGGTTGGCAGGGAAGATGGCTACACCTTC. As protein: CASSLAGVGREDGYTF. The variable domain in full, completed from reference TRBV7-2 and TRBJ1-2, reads GAGVSQSPSNKVTEKGKDVELRCDPISGHTALYWYRQSLGQGLEFLIYFQGNSAPDKSGLPSDRFSAERTGGSVSTLTIQRTQQEDSAVYLCASSLAGVGREDGYTFGSGTRLTVV.

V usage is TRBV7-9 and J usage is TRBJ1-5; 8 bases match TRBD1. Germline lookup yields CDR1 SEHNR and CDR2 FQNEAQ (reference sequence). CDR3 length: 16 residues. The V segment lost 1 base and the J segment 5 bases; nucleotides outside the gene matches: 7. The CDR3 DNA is TGTGCCAGCAGCTTAGGGGGACAGGCGGATCATCAGCCCCAGCATTTT. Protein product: CASSLGGQADHQPQHF.

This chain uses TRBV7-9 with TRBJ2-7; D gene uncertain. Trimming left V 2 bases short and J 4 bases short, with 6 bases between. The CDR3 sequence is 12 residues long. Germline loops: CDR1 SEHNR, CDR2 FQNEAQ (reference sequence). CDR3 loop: CASSLIPYEQYF. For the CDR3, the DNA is TGTGCCAGCAGCTTAATCCCTTACGAGCAGTACTTC. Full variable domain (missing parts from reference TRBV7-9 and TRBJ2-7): DTGVSQNPRHKITKRGQNVTFRCDPISEHNRLYWYRQTLGQGPEFLTYFQNEAQLEKSRLLSDRFSAERPKGSFSTLEIQRTEQGDSAMYLCASSLIPYEQYFGPGTRLTVT.

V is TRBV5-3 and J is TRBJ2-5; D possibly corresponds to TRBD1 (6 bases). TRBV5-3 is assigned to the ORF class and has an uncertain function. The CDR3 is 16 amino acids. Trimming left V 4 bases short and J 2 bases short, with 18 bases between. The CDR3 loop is CARSAWTANEQETQYF. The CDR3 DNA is TGTGCCAGAAGCGCCTGGACAGCAAATGAGCAAGAGACCCAGTACTTC.

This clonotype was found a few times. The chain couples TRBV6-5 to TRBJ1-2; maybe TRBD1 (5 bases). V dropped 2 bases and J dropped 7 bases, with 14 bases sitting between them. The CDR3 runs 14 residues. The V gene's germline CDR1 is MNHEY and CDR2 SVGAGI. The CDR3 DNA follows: TGTGCCAGCAGTTACAACGAGGGGTCAGCTGGCTACACCTTC. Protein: CASSYNEGSAGYTF.

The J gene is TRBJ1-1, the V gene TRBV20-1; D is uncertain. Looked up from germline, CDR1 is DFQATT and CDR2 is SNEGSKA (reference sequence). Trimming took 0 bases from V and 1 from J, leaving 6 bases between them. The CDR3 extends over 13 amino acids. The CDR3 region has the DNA TGCAGTGCTAGAGAAGGCGGGAACACTGAAGCTTTCTTT. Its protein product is CSAREGGNTEAFF.

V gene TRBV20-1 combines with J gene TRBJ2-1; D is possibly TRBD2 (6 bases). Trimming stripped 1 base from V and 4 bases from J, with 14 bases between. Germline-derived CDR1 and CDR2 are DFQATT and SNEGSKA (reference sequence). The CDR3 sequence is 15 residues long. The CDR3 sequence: CSARGPRLVYNEQFF. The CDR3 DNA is TGCAGTGCTAGAGGGCCCAGACTAGTATACAATGAGCAGTTCTTC.

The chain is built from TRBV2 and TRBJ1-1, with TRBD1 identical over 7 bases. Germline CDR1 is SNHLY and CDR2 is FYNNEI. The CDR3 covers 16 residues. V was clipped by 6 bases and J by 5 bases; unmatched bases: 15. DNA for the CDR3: TGTGCCAGCAGAGGGGGCGCGACAGGTAGAAATACTGAAGCTTTCTTT. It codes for CASRGGATGRNTEAFF. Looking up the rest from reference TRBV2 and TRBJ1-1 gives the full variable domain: EPEVTQTPSHQVTQMGQEVILRCVPISNHLYFYWYRQILGQKVEFLVSFYNNEISEKSEIFDDQFSVERPDGSNFTLKIRSTKLEDSAMYFCASRGGATGRNTEAFFGQGTRLTVV.

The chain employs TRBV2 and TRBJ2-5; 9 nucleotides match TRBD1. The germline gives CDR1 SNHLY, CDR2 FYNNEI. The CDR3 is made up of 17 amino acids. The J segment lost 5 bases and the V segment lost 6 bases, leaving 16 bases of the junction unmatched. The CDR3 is CASRAKTGTGLGETQYF. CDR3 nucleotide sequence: TGTGCCAGCAGAGCTAAAACAGGGACAGGGCTTGGGGAGACCCAGTACTTC. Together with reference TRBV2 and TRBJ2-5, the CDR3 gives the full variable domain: EPEVTQTPSHQVTQMGQEVILRCVPISNHLYFYWYRQILGQKVEFLVSFYNNEISEKSEIFDDQFSVERPDGSNFTLKIRSTKLEDSAMYFCASRAKTGTGLGETQYFGPGTRLLVL.

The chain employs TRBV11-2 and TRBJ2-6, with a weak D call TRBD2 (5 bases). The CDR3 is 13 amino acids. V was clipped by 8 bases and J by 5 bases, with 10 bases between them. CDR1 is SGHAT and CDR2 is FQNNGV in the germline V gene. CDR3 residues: CASGSLRANVLTF. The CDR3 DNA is TGTGCCAGCGGGAGTCTCCGGGCCAACGTCCTGACTTTC.

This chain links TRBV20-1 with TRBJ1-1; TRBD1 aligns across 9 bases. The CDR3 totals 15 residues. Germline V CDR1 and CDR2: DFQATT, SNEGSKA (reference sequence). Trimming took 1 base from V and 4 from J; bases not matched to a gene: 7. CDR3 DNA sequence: TGCAGTGCTAGAGGCCAACAGGGGGCTGGCACTGAAGCTTTCTTT. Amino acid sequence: CSARGQQGAGTEAFF.

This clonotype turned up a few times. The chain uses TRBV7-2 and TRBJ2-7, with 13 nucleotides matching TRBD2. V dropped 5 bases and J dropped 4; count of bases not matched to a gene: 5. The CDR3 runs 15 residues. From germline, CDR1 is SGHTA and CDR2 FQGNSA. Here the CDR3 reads CASSPPTSGGYEQYF. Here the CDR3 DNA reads TGTGCCAGCAGCCCACCGACTAGCGGGGGGTACGAGCAGTACTTC.

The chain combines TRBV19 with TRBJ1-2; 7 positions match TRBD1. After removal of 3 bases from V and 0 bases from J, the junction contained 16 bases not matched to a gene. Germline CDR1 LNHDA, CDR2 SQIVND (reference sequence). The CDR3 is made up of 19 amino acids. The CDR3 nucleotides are TGTGCCAGTAGTATGTCGCTCCGGACAGGCCCCACCACTAACTATGGCTACACCTTC. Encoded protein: CASSMSLRTGPTTNYGYTF.